This T cell receptor beta chain was captured by sequencing in a study of CXCR3-negative and CXCR3-positive naive CD8 T cells. Study observations and caveats: Memory CD8+ cells showed much lower diversity, while both naive subsets were comparably high.

Germline V lookup: CDR1 MNHNS, CDR2 SASEGT. The CDR3 is 15 amino acids. Note on this clonotype: Its antigen is unidentified.

The CD45RO-CCR7+CD27+CD95- phenotype denoted naive CD8+ T cells. Carrying UMI labels, the TRB cDNA libraries were prepared through 5' RACE. From the 5' RACE reads, TCRdb lists one entry per CDR3 protein and no DNA. The repertoire table contains about 130,000 distinct CDR3 sequences. This chain connects TRBV6-1 to TRBJ2-7. The TCR originated in a human donor in good health. Some clones in this sample may be carry-over from other donors' samples. Sequenced material: naive CXCR3- CD8+ T cells from blood. This sample's subset: CD45RO-CCR7+CD27+CD95- naive CD8+ T cells lacking CXCR3 (TNR3-). CDR3 residues: CASSFRQGSSYEQYF.